This T cell receptor beta chain is from a study of T cells in Graves' hyperthyroidism and ophthalmopathy. Overall study findings and caveats: Among clonotypes expanded in thyroid above 0.001, most were also found in blood.

The source material, RNA transcripts, was used to amplify TCR beta CDR3 regions. A first-round RT-PCR of the TCR CDR3 used the HTBI primer set. TCRdb re-derived calls from the multiplex PCR reads in MiXCR, one entry per CDR3 protein. Here the sample spans about 400,000 distinct CDR3 sequences, roughly 15% being singletons. A remark on this clonotype: Its specificity is unknown. This may be a read error: a much more frequent sequence differs by one nucleotide.

Ophthalmopathy patients all had a Clinical Activity Score of at least 3, a NOSPECS grade of at least 4 and disease under 3 months old. The CDR3 length is 14 residues. Trimming took 5 bases from V and 5 from J, leaving 15 bases between them. Germline V CDR1 and CDR2: MNHNS, SASEGT. Sequencing was performed on blood. The TCR was taken from a man aged 18 to 35 with Graves' ophthalmopathy. This chain uses TRBV6-1 with TRBJ2-5; D assignment may be TRBD1 or TRBD2 (6 bases each). The DNA of the CDR3 is TGTGCCAGCAGTCACGTGGGGGGCCGGGAGACCCAGTACTTC. It codes for CASSHVGGRETQYF.